This passage covers 18 T cell receptor beta chains from one sample sequenced in a study of T cells in Graves' hyperthyroidism and ophthalmopathy. Researchers amplified the TCR beta CDR3 regions from RNA transcripts. An initial round of RT-PCR targeting the TCR CDR3 relied on the HTBI primer set. From the multiplex PCR reads, TCRdb called clonotypes with MiXCR, one entry per CDR3 protein. This table holds hundreds of thousands of distinct CDR3 sequences, 15% to 20% found once. Sequenced: blood. These receptor sequences come from a man aged 40-49 years with Graves' ophthalmopathy.

The table lists this clonotype with a few counts. The chain has TRBV27 and TRBJ2-4; the match to TRBD1 covers 7 bases. V was pared by 4 bases and J by 8 bases, with 11 bases of the junction left unmatched. The CDR3 covers 15 residues. CDR1 and CDR2 (germline): MNHEY, SMNVEV (reference sequence). CDR3 residues: CASSWSGTAGDIQYF. CDR3 nucleotide sequence: TGTGCCAGCAGTTGGTCGGGGACAGCCGGTGACATTCAGTACTTC.

Only a few counts were recorded for this clonotype. CDR3 sequence reads: CASRPSGANVLTF. DNA of the CDR3: TGTGCCAGCCGCCCCTCTGGGGCCAACGTCCTGACTTTC. V is TRBV12-3 or TRBV12-4 and J is TRBJ2-6; the D is unclear. V was clipped by 8 bases and J by 0 bases, with 5 bases between them. The CDR3 is made up of 13 amino acids.

The rearrangement links TRBV20-1 to TRBJ2-2, with a tentative D call TRBD1 (6 bases). The V and J ends lost 6 bases and 1 base respectively, with 21 bases between them. CDR1 and CDR2 from the germline V gene are DFQATT and SNEGSKA (reference sequence). The CDR3 totals 17 residues. Here the CDR3 reads CSARSLRDTLNTGELFF. The CDR3 bases are TGCAGTGCACGTTCTCTCCGGGACACCCTGAACACCGGGGAGCTGTTTTTT.

This clonotype has at least ten counts. One junction end does not reproduce the germline sequence, and a read error may be involved. The chain recombines TRBV18 with TRBJ2-1; TRBD2 agrees at 7 bases. This CDR3 spans 13 amino acids. Germline CDR1 reads KGHSH; CDR2 reads LQKENI. The DNA of the CDR3 is TGTGCCAGCTCTCCACCTAGCGGCCATGAGCAGTTCTTC. Translating it yields CASSPPSGHEQFF. The full variable domain, its missing parts supplied by reference TRBV18 and TRBJ2-1, is NAGVMQNPRHLVRRRGQEARLRCSPMKGHSHVYWYRQLPEEGLKFMVYLQKENIIDESGMPKERFSAEFPKEGPSILRIQQVVRGDSAAYFCASSPPSGHEQFFGPGTRLTVL.

This clonotype appeared many times. In DNA, the CDR3 is TGTGCCAGCAGCACCAGGGTCAATGAGCAGTTCTTC. Amino acid sequence: CASSTRVNEQFF. The chain joins TRBV11-2 to TRBJ2-1; possibly TRBD1 for D (5 bases). This CDR3 is 12 amino acids long. Germline-derived CDR1 and CDR2 are SGHAT and FQNNGV. The germline V and J ends were trimmed by 5 bases and 6 bases, with 8 bases remaining between them.

This chain connects TRBV4-3 to TRBJ2-2, with 10 bases lining up with TRBD2. Germline V gene data show CDR1 as LGHNA and CDR2 as YSLEER. The CDR3 extends over 18 amino acids. The trim removed 0 bases at V and 0 bases at J, leaving 4 bases unmatched. CDR3 in DNA: TGCGCCAGCAGCCAAGAGGCCGGACTAGCGGCGAACACCGGGGAGCTGTTTTTT. Protein product: CASSQEAGLAANTGELFF.

The J gene is TRBJ1-3, the V gene TRBV10-3; D perhaps matches TRBD1 (6 bases). The V and J ends lost 8 bases and 1 base respectively, with 6 bases between them. Germline V gene lookup returns CDR1 ENHRY and CDR2 SYGVKD. The CDR3 totals 12 residues. This CDR3 reads CAIGTSGNTIYF. DNA of the CDR3: TGTGCCATCGGGACATCTGGAAACACCATATATTTT.

This clonotype has a handful of counts. The V call is TRBV30, the J call TRBJ1-1; tentative D call: TRBD1 (6 bases). The germline CDR1 and CDR2 sequences are GTSNPN and SVGIG (reference sequence). Deletions cut 3 bases from V and 1 base from J, with 9 bases between. CDR3 length: 13 residues. CDR3: CAWSGQPNTEAFF. CDR3 in DNA: TGTGCCTGGAGCGGACAGCCGAACACTGAAGCTTTCTTT.

This clonotype was detected only a few times. The gene calls are TRBV24-1 and TRBJ2-5; 7 bases fit TRBD1. The germline V gene encodes CDR1 KGHDR and CDR2 SFDVKD. The CDR3 runs to 16 residues. Trimming removed 5 bases from V and 3 bases from J; junction bases left unmatched: 11. The CDR3 nucleotides are TGTGCCACCAGTGCCCGGACAGGCACTTTAAAAGAGACCCAGTACTTC. This translates into CATSARTGTLKETQYF.

The chain joins TRBV7-3 to TRBJ2-7; 10 nucleotides align to TRBD1. Germline CDR1 SGHTA, CDR2 FQGTGA. The CDR3 consists of 13 residues. The J segment lost 5 bases and the V segment lost 5 bases, leaving 3 bases of the junction unmatched. CDR3 DNA: TGTGCCAGCAGCCAGACAGGGGGCCACGAGCAGTACTTC. This gives the protein CASSQTGGHEQYF.

There are a few counts of this clonotype. At one end, the junction sequence differs from germline, possibly due to a read error. The V call is TRBV7-8, the J call TRBJ2-2; D is ambiguous. Germline V CDR1 and CDR2: SGHVS, FQNEAQ. The CDR3 length is 13 residues. The chain's CDR3 is CTSSLASHRELFF. CDR3 bases: TGTACCAGCAGCTTAGCCAGTCACCGGGAGCTGTTTTTT.

The genes are TRBV7-9 and TRBJ2-7; 12 nucleotides agree with TRBD2. The CDR3 extends over 18 amino acids. Per germline, CDR1 SEHNR and CDR2 FQNEAQ (reference sequence). The trim removed 3 bases at V and 2 bases at J, leaving 11 bases unmatched. The CDR3 region has the DNA TGTGCCAGCAGCTTTCGGAGACTAGCGGGAGACTCGGCCTACGAGCAGTACTTC. Protein product: CASSFRRLAGDSAYEQYF.

The J gene is TRBJ1-3, the V gene TRBV29-1; maybe TRBD1 (6 bases). CDR1 is SQVTM and CDR2 is ANQGSEA in the germline V gene. V lost 3 bases and J 0 bases, leaving 9 bases between the germline ends. The CDR3 totals 14 residues. The CDR3 reads CSVDTGRSGNTIYF. In nucleotides, the CDR3 is TGCAGCGTTGATACAGGGCGCTCTGGAAACACCATATATTTT.

Concerning this clonotype: This may arise from a read error, as a much more abundant clone is one base away. V and J are TRBV12-3 or TRBV12-4 and TRBJ2-1, with D unresolved. Trimming shortened V by 11 bases and J by 7 bases, and 18 bases separated the two germline ends. This CDR3 spans 13 amino acids. CDR3 amino acids: CAGTSDSRNEQFF. The CDR3 bases are TGTGCCGGCACTTCTGACTCGCGTAATGAGCAGTTCTTC.

This clonotype was seen at least ten times. This chain connects TRBV2 to TRBJ2-5; D not resolved. This CDR3 has 13 amino acids. Germline lookup yields CDR1 SNHLY and CDR2 FYNNEI. The germline V and J ends were trimmed by 7 bases and 5 bases, with 14 bases remaining between them. The CDR3 protein is CASIGMLRETQYF. The CDR3, as DNA: TGTGCCAGCATAGGAATGCTCCGTGAGACCCAGTACTTC. The variable domain in full, completed from reference TRBV2 and TRBJ2-5, reads EPEVTQTPSHQVTQMGQEVILRCVPISNHLYFYWYRQILGQKVEFLVSFYNNEISEKSEIFDDQFSVERPDGSNFTLKIRSTKLEDSAMYFCASIGMLRETQYFGPGTRLLVL.

This clonotype was counted at least ten times. This chain connects TRBV28 to TRBJ1-2; tentatively, D is TRBD1 (5 bases). Germline V gene lookup returns CDR1 MDHEN and CDR2 SYDVKM. This CDR3 comprises 15 residues. Trimming removed 7 bases from V and 3 bases from J, with 18 bases in between. The CDR3 protein is CASITTGTEHYGYTF. DNA of the CDR3: TGTGCCAGCATTACCACCGGGACGGAACACTATGGCTACACCTTC.

This clonotype was detected ten times or more. V and J are TRBV5-1 and TRBJ2-7; tentative D call: TRBD2 (6 bases). The CDR3 is made up of 12 amino acids. V was trimmed by 5 bases and J by 4 bases, leaving 10 bases between them. Germline V gene sequence: CDR1 SGHRS, CDR2 YFSETQ. The CDR3 nucleotides are TGCGCCAGCAGTTCCGGGAGATACGAGCAGTACTTC. It codes for CASSSGRYEQYF. The complete variable domain, with remaining parts taken from reference TRBV5-1 and TRBJ2-7, reads KAGVTQTPRYLIKTRGQQVTLSCSPISGHRSVSWYQQTPGQGLQFLFEYFSETQRNKGNFPGRFSGRQFSNSRSEMNVSTLELGDSALYLCASSSGRYEQYFGPGTRLTVT.

The chain recombines TRBV20-1 with TRBJ2-7; 11 nucleotides line up with TRBD2. Germline assignment: CDR1 DFQATT and CDR2 SNEGSKA (reference sequence). After removal of 4 bases from V and 4 bases from J, the junction contained 3 bases not matched to a gene. The CDR3 covers 13 residues. The CDR3 nucleotides read TGCAGTGCTAAGGGACTAGCGGAATACGAGCAGTACTTC. Translating it yields CSAKGLAEYEQYF.